These T cell receptor beta chains were read from a single sample in a study of blood T cell repertoires in COVID-19. Sequencing was performed with immunoSEQ multiplex PCR; in TCRdb, only in-frame clones are kept and a portion is missing. The table has 88,000 or so clones, roughly 77% seen once. Sequenced material: peripheral blood. The source is a human donor in a cohort sampled during active COVID-19. The CDR3 runs from the conserved cysteine through the conserved F or W. D genes are given only for firm matches. Clone sizes are given selectively: once, few, many, or a class where the clone is expanded.

TRBJ2-2,.,TRBV19,TRBD2,CASSLAGATGELFF,TGTGCCAGTAGTCTAGCGGGAGCGACCGGGGAGCTGTTTTTT
TRBJ2-7,once,TRBV2,.,CASSYSYSYEQYF,TGTGCCAGCAGTTACAGCTACTCCTACGAGCAGTACTTC
TRBJ2-1,once,TRBV28,.,CASSLGLGNEQFF,TGTGCCAGCAGTTTGGGCCTCGGTAATGAGCAGTTCTTC
TRBJ2-1,.,TRBV30,.,CAWLSGYSYNEQFF,TGTGCCTGGCTTAGCGGATACTCCTACAATGAGCAGTTCTTC
TRBJ2-2,few,TRBV7-9,.,CASSFIVGGELFF,TGTGCCAGCAGCTTTATCGTCGGCGGGGAGCTGTTTTTT
TRBJ2-6,once,TRBV10-3,TRBD1,CAISQTGGNSGANVLTF,TGTGCCATCAGCCAGACAGGGGGAAACTCTGGGGCCAACGTCCTGACTTTC
TRBJ1-4,many,TRBV7-9,.,CASSYGNEKLFF,TGTGCCAGCAGCTACGGGAATGAAAAACTGTTTTTT
TRBJ2-3,.,TRBV19,TRBD2,CASSSSGRDTDTQYF,TGTGCCAGTAGTAGTAGCGGGAGAGACACAGATACGCAGTATTTT
TRBJ2-1,.,TRBV7-3,TRBD1,CASSAQGAHNEQFF,TGTGCCAGCAGCGCCCAGGGGGCGCACAATGAGCAGTTCTTC
TRBJ2-3,.,TRBV28,.,CASSPTPEGTQYF,TGTGCCAGCAGTCCCACGCCCGAGGGTACGCAGTATTTT
TRBJ2-2,once,TRBV5-6,.,CASSTVLSTGELFF,TGTGCCAGCAGCACGGTGCTTTCCACCGGGGAGCTGTTTTTT
TRBJ2-1,.,TRBV7-2,TRBD2,CASSASGRAYNEQFF,TGTGCCAGCAGCGCTAGCGGGAGAGCATACAATGAGCAGTTCTTC
TRBJ1-1,once,TRBV6-6,.,CASSLPARGIAFF,TGTGCCAGCAGTTTACCCGCGAGAGGCATAGCTTTCTTT
TRBJ1-2,.,TRBV27,.,CASRTWGGSSGYTF,TGTGCCAGCAGGACCTGGGGGGGGTCTTCCGGCTACACCTTC
TRBJ1-1,.,TRBV6-2/TRBV6-3,.,CASSYSPPPVEAFF,TGTGCCAGCAGTTACAGTCCCCCTCCGGTTGAAGCTTTCTTT
TRBJ2-3,.,TRBV7-9,.,CATRDLQERPLGSTDTQYF,TGTGCCACCCGGGATCTTCAGGAGCGCCCCCTGGGTAGCACAGATACGCAGTATTTT
TRBJ1-1,once,TRBV2,.,CASSETREAFF,TGTGCCAGCAGTGAAACCAGGGAAGCTTTCTTT
TRBJ2-7,.,TRBV11-2,.,CASSSRQVGPALEQYF,TGTGCCAGCAGCTCGAGACAGGTTGGCCCAGCGTTGGAGCAGTACTTC
TRBJ2-4,.,TRBV7-2,.,CASSSSGTKNIQYF,TGTGCCAGCAGCTCCTCCGGGACCAAAAACATTCAGTACTTC
TRBJ2-7,.,TRBV29-1,TRBD2,CSGPSGPGWLAGGRDSYEQYF,TGCAGCGGTCCCTCCGGCCCCGGGTGGCTAGCGGGAGGACGCGACTCCTACGAGCAGTACTTC
TRBJ1-2,.,TRBV7-9,.,CASSPDRIRRLANYGYTF,TGTGCCAGCAGCCCCGACAGGATAAGACGGCTTGCTAACTATGGCTACACCTTC
TRBJ2-7,few,TRBV12-3/TRBV12-4,TRBD1,CASSRQGVYEQYF,TGTGCCAGCAGCCGACAGGGTGTCTACGAGCAGTACTTC
TRBJ2-2,.,TRBV5-8,.,CAGLSLRGLNTGELFF,TGTGCCGGCTTAAGTCTTCGCGGGTTGAACACCGGGGAGCTGTTTTTT
TRBJ1-2,.,TRBV19,.,CASSGAVTGYTF,TGTGCCAGTAGTGGGGCGGTGACGGGCTACACCTTC
TRBJ2-1,.,TRBV21-1,.,CASSRHLSSYNEQFF,TGTGCCAGCAGCAGACACTTGAGCTCCTACAATGAGCAGTTCTTC
TRBJ2-5,.,TRBV28,TRBD1,CASSLQGARETQYF,TGTGCCAGCAGTTTACAGGGGGCGCGGGAGACCCAGTACTTC
TRBJ1-5,.,TRBV27,TRBD1,CASSSDRGADQPQHF,TGTGCCAGCAGTTCGGACAGGGGAGCCGATCAGCCCCAGCATTTT
TRBJ2-7,.,TRBV2,TRBD1,CASSTLTGGSYEQYF,TGTGCCAGCAGTACCCTTACAGGGGGCTCCTACGAGCAGTACTTC
TRBJ2-1,few,TRBV6-2/TRBV6-3,TRBD2,CASTPLAGGETWNEQFF,TGTGCCAGCACCCCCTTAGCGGGAGGTGAAACTTGGAATGAGCAGTTCTTC
TRBJ2-3,.,TRBV7-9,TRBD2,CASSLRGSSTDTQYF,TGTGCCAGCAGCTTACGCGGGAGCAGCACAGATACGCAGTATTTT
TRBJ1-2,.,TRBV21-1,.,CASTGQGGGYTF,TGTGCCAGCACCGGACAGGGAGGTGGCTACACCTTC
TRBJ1-1,.,TRBV5-4,TRBD1,CASSAGTGVAFF,TGTGCCAGCAGCGCCGGGACAGGGGTGGCTTTCTTT
TRBJ2-1,.,TRBV12-5,TRBD1,CASGTGQGAGNEQFF,TGTGCTAGTGGTACTGGACAGGGGGCTGGAAATGAGCAGTTCTTC
TRBJ2-1,once,TRBV5-1,TRBD2,CASSFTSGNNEQFF,TGCGCCAGCAGCTTCACTAGCGGCAACAATGAGCAGTTCTTC
TRBJ1-1,.,TRBV2,.,CASTIISGSGDTEAFF,TGTGCCAGCACCATAATCTCAGGGTCGGGTGATACTGAAGCTTTCTTT
TRBJ2-3,.,TRBV29-1,TRBD2,CSASRAGGPDTQYF,TGCAGCGCGTCAAGGGCGGGAGGGCCGGATACGCAGTATTTT
TRBJ1-1,.,TRBV15,.,CATSRDGGSEAFF,TGTGCCACCAGCAGAGATGGGGGCTCTGAAGCTTTCTTT
TRBJ2-1,.,TRBV6-1,TRBD2,CASSPAGVANEQFF,TGTGCCAGCAGCCCAGCGGGAGTGGCCAATGAGCAGTTCTTC
TRBJ2-1,.,TRBV19,TRBD2,CASSIGSLAGPYNEQFF,TGTGCCAGTAGTATAGGGAGCCTAGCGGGCCCCTACAATGAGCAGTTCTTC
TRBJ2-3,.,TRBV2,TRBD2,CASGRDYEDTQYF,TGTGCCAGCGGCCGGGACTACGAAGATACGCAGTATTTT
TRBJ1-2,.,TRBV5-1,.,CASSLGTPLDYGYTF,TGCGCCAGCAGCTTGGGAACGCCCCTAGACTATGGCTACACCTTC
TRBJ1-1,.,TRBV7-9,.,CASSLVVGGSVDPTEAFF,TGTGCCAGCAGCTTAGTAGTGGGGGGGTCGGTTGATCCCACTGAAGCTTTCTTT
TRBJ1-2,once,TRBV28,TRBD1,CASSTDRDYGYTF,TGTGCCAGCAGTACCGACAGGGACTATGGCTACACCTTC
TRBJ2-3,.,TRBV9,TRBD2,CASQREVGTDTQYF,TGTGCCAGCCAGCGGGAGGTGGGCACAGATACGCAGTATTTT
TRBJ1-2,.,TRBV6-5,TRBD1,CASSRTGDEIWGYTF,TGTGCCAGCAGTCGGACAGGGGATGAGATTTGGGGCTACACCTTC
TRBJ1-3,.,TRBV2,TRBD1,CASSGDQGDTIYF,TGTGCCAGCAGTGGAGATCAGGGGGACACCATATATTTT
TRBJ2-1,.,TRBV3-1/TRBV3-2,TRBD2,CASSQDALAGISYNEQFF,TGTGCCAGCAGCCAAGATGCCCTAGCGGGAATCTCCTACAATGAGCAGTTCTTC
TRBJ1-4,.,TRBV19,TRBD1,CASSPRTGLTNEKLFF,TGTGCCAGTAGCCCTAGGACAGGACTGACTAATGAAAAACTGTTTTTT
TRBJ1-1,.,TRBV9,.,CASSINWARTAEAFF,TGTGCCAGCAGCATAAATTGGGCCCGAACGGCTGAAGCTTTCTTT
TRBJ2-7,.,TRBV29-1,TRBD2,CSVELAETYEQYF,TGCAGCGTTGAACTAGCGGAAACCTACGAGCAGTACTTC
TRBJ2-1,.,TRBV7-9,TRBD2,CASSRLLAVSSYNEQFF,TGTGCCAGCAGCCGTCTACTAGCGGTGAGCTCCTACAATGAGCAGTTCTTC
TRBJ2-1,.,TRBV28,.,CASSSPPGQGSGREFF,TGTGCCAGCAGTTCCCCGCCGGGACAGGGTAGCGGGAGAGAGTTCTTC
TRBJ2-6,.,TRBV4-1,.,CASSHGIFGANVLTF,TGCGCCAGCAGCCACGGTATCTTCGGGGCCAACGTCCTGACTTTC